The 18 T cell receptor beta chains listed next were all sequenced from one sample in a study of shared clonotypes between healthy human individuals. The protocol was immunoSEQ multiplex PCR, while the TCRdb copy is restricted to in-frame clones and leaves out a portion. The sample consists of about 700,000 clones, just over 90% of them appearing once. Selected positively for CCR7 and CD45RO-negative, naive CD8 cells excluded terminally differentiated effector memory CD45RA+ cells. Material: naive CD8+ T cells sorted from blood. The receptors stem from a young man in good health.

The chain couples TRBV5-8 to TRBJ2-1; 11 bases align to TRBD2. The CDR3 sequence is 15 residues long. Germline CDR1 SGHTS, CDR2 YDEGEE. Trimming took 4 bases from V and 6 from J; bases not matched to a gene: 6. The CDR3 region is CASSSGTSGTNEQFF. In DNA form, the CDR3 reads TGTGCCAGCAGCAGCGGGACTAGCGGAACCAATGAGCAGTTCTTC.

This chain uses TRBV7-6 with TRBJ2-1, with 9 bases fitting TRBD2. The CDR3 is 18 amino acids. Per the germline V gene, CDR1 is SGHVS and CDR2 is FNYEAQ. The trim removed 4 bases at V and 8 bases at J, leaving 18 bases unmatched. The CDR3 nucleotides are TGTGCCAGCAGCTCTTACCCCAATATGGCGGGAGGGCCTGATGAGCAGTTCTTC. Residues: CASSSYPNMAGGPDEQFF.

On this clone: The identical CDR3 is also encoded by other nucleotide sequences in the sample. This rearrangement joins TRBV10-3 to TRBJ2-7; weak D call: TRBD1 (6 bases). The germline gives CDR1 ENHRY, CDR2 SYGVKD. V lost 5 bases, J lost 2 bases, and 10 bases lay in between. The CDR3 runs to 13 residues. The CDR3 DNA reads as TGTGCCATCAGTCTGGACAGAACCTACGAGCAGTACTTC. Residues: CAISLDRTYEQYF.

Here the CDR3 DNA reads TGTGCCAGCAGTTACCGGGGTGGGGCCTACGAGCAGTACTTC. It encodes CASSYRGGAYEQYF. The chain carries TRBV6-6 and TRBJ2-7; tentative D call: TRBD2 (5 bases). In germline, CDR1 is MNHNY, CDR2 SVGAGI (reference sequence). The CDR3 is 14 amino acids. V lost 2 bases, J lost 2 bases, and 10 bases lay in between.

The chain is built from TRBV7-6 and TRBJ2-1, with 7 bases fitting TRBD1. The germline CDR1 and CDR2 sequences are SGHVS and FNYEAQ. The J segment lost 9 bases and the V segment lost 5 bases, leaving 13 bases of the junction unmatched. CDR3 length: 15 residues. CDR3 bases: TGTGCCAGCAGCCAAAAATGGACAGGCGGCAGTGAGCAGTTCTTC. As protein: CASSQKWTGGSEQFF.

In its sample, this clone was seen a few times. V and J are TRBV5-6 and TRBJ1-1; D gene unclear. CDR3 length: 13 amino acids. The V gene lost 0 bases and the J gene lost 1 base, with 4 bases spanning the gap. Germline lookup yields CDR1 SGHDT and CDR2 YYEEEE. Here the CDR3 reads CASSLGPNTEAFF. In DNA form, the CDR3 reads TGTGCCAGCAGCTTGGGACCGAACACTGAAGCTTTCTTT.

The CDR3 reads CASRQTGEDIQYF. As DNA, the CDR3 is TGTGCCAGCAGACAGACAGGGGAGGACATTCAGTACTTC. The J gene is TRBJ2-4, the V gene TRBV14, with 8 bases fitting TRBD1. The J segment lost 8 bases and the V segment lost 6 bases, leaving 6 bases of the junction unmatched. This CDR3 has 13 amino acids. From germline, CDR1 is SGHDN and CDR2 FVKESK.

V usage is TRBV10-1 and J usage is TRBJ2-3, with 7 bases aligning to TRBD1. V was clipped by 2 bases and J by 4 bases; unmatched bases: 3. The length of the CDR3 is 14 residues. Germline-derived CDR1 and CDR2 are WNHNN and SYGVQD (reference sequence). CDR3 residues: CASSEDRVADTQYF. CDR3 DNA: TGCGCCAGCAGTGAGGACAGGGTCGCAGATACGCAGTATTTT.

J is TRBJ2-1 and V is TRBV28, with TRBD2 matching over 9 bases. The germline CDR1 and CDR2 sequences are MDHEN and SYDVKM. V was pared by 4 bases and J by 4 bases, with 5 bases of the junction left unmatched. The CDR3 extends over 15 amino acids. As DNA, the CDR3 is TGTGCCAGCAGTTCTCTAGCGGGAAGTTACAATGAGCAGTTCTTC. This sequence encodes CASSSLAGSYNEQFF.

The chain has TRBV27 and TRBJ2-4; no definite D call. Germline lookup yields CDR1 MNHEY and CDR2 SMNVEV (reference sequence). The CDR3 spans 13 residues. Trimming left V 5 bases short and J 6 bases short, with 11 bases between. CDR3 bases: TGTGCCAGCAGTCCGACCGCCCGAAACATTCAGTACTTC. Translating it yields CASSPTARNIQYF.

This chain uses TRBV7-9 with TRBJ2-5; D is unresolved. Looked up from germline, CDR1 is SEHNR and CDR2 is FQNEAQ (reference sequence). Trimming took 0 bases from V and 5 from J, leaving 4 bases between them. The CDR3 covers 12 residues. CDR3 DNA sequence: TGTGCCAGCAGCTTAGCTTTTGAGACCCAGTACTTC. This translates into CASSLAFETQYF.

Concerning this clone itself: Relative to the germline gene, one junction end is altered; a read error may explain this. The chain is built from TRBV7-7 and TRBJ1-5; TRBD1 agrees at 8 bases. This CDR3 comprises 15 residues. Germline CDR1 reads SSHAT; CDR2 reads FNYEAQ (reference sequence). The CDR3 nucleotides are TGTGCTAGCAGCTTAGAGGGACAGGTACATCAGCCCCAGCATTTT. Its translation: CASSLEGQVHQPQHF.

The chain couples TRBV27 to TRBJ2-7, with unresolved D. The length of the CDR3 is 11 residues. V was pared by 10 bases and J by 5 bases, with 12 bases between. Germline values: CDR1 MNHEY, CDR2 SMNVEV (reference sequence). In DNA, the CDR3 is TGTGCCACCGGGTTGGCCAACGAGCAGTACTTC. Residues: CATGLANEQYF.

In DNA form, the CDR3 reads TGCGCCAGCAGCCAGCCATCGGGACAGTTTAATGAAAAACTGTTTTTT. Amino acids: CASSQPSGQFNEKLFF. V and J are TRBV4-1 and TRBJ1-4, with 7 bases matching TRBD1. With V trimmed by 3 bases and J by 4 bases, 8 bases remained unmatched. The CDR3 loop spans 16 amino acids. From germline, CDR1 is MGHRA and CDR2 YSYEKL.

The CDR3 bases are TGTGCCAGCAGCTTAGGTGGCGGGAGGGGCCCCTACAATGAGCAGTTCTTC. Translated: CASSLGGGRGPYNEQFF. The chain has TRBV7-3 and TRBJ2-1, with 9 bases fitting TRBD2. CDR1 and CDR2 (germline): SGHTA, FQGTGA. The CDR3 is made up of 17 amino acids. The trim removed 2 bases at V and 2 bases at J, leaving 7 bases unmatched.

V gene TRBV27 combines with J gene TRBJ1-5; D is possibly TRBD1 (6 bases). Trimming left V 5 bases short and J 2 bases short, with 16 bases between. Germline CDR1 is MNHEY and CDR2 is SMNVEV (reference sequence). The CDR3 runs 16 residues. The CDR3 loop reads CASSGSGAYRNQPQHF. CDR3 bases: TGTGCCAGCAGTGGGTCAGGGGCTTATCGCAATCAGCCCCAGCATTTT.

V gene TRBV30 combines with J gene TRBJ2-3; TRBD1 matches 9 bases. CDR1 is GTSNPN, CDR2 SVGIG, per germline (reference sequence). With 0 bases clipped from V and 3 bases from J, the junction kept 4 bases outside the gene matches. The length of the CDR3 is 15 residues. The CDR3 loop is CAWSVGTGKTDTQYF. The CDR3 bases are TGTGCCTGGAGTGTAGGGACAGGGAAGACAGATACGCAGTATTTT.

The chain recombines TRBV4-1 with TRBJ1-5; a weak D match, TRBD1 (5 bases). Trimming shortened V by 4 bases and J by 8 bases, and 24 bases separated the two germline ends. CDR1 is MGHRA, CDR2 YSYEKL, per germline. This CDR3 contains 17 residues. As DNA, the CDR3 is TGCGCCAGCAGCCCCCAAGTTCGATACGAGGGGTTGAAGCCCCAGCATTTT. This sequence encodes CASSPQVRYEGLKPQHF.